The next 4 T cell receptor delta chains were all read from a single sample in a study of Vδ1+ human thymocytes (dated by TCRdb to 2016 to 2018). For these receptors, no antigen is known. What the research found in general, with its limitations: Unlike the oligoclonal repertoires in peripheral blood, the thymic TRG and TRD repertoires appeared highly polyclonal, with Gaussian CDR3 length distributions.

Instrument on record: Illumina MiSeq. RNA was extracted with the RNeasy mini kit and reverse transcribed using Superscript III. Multiplex PCR was used to generate CDR3 amplicons, with pooled V-gene forward primers and a constant-region reverse primer carrying Illumina adaptor overhangs. TCRdb called clones afresh from the public reads with CATT; identical DNA rows were later merged. In this sample the table shows some 55,000 delta-chain clones, around 15% of which occur a single time. About 0.5% of the sample is taken by the ten largest. The sequenced sample consisted of Vdelta1+ gamma-delta thymocytes from the thymus. The intended sense of this specimen's cell subset or site label: FACS-sorted CD3+ TCRalphabeta- TCRVdelta1+ TCRVdelta2- thymocytes. These receptors originate from a boy less than two years old who had congenital heart surgery.

This clone was detected only a few times. The chain uses TRDV1 and TRDJ1, with D possibly TRDD3 on 8 matching bases. The CDR3 spans 21 residues. Germline CDR1 is TSWWSYY and CDR2 is QGS. V lost 3 bases and J lost 3, with 32 bases in between. Here the CDR3 DNA reads TGTGCTCTTGGGGAGCCCGGCCTTCCTTACCTCGGGGGATATGGTTCCGATAAACTCATCTTT. It codes for CALGEPGLPYLGGYGSDKLIF.

This rearrangement joins TRDV1 to TRDJ1, with D possibly TRDD3 on 5 matching bases. CDR1 is TSWWSYY, CDR2 QGS, per germline. Between the trimmed V and J ends, which lost 1 base and 0 bases, there was a span of 21 bases. There are 19 residues in the CDR3. CDR3 region: CALGERLPPVYDYTDKLIF. The CDR3 nucleotides are TGTGCTCTTGGGGAACGTCTACCGCCTGTATACGACTACACCGATAAACTCATCTTT.

The rearrangement joins TRDV1 to TRDJ1; 11 nucleotides align to TRDD3. This CDR3 has 17 amino acids. Germline V gene sequence: CDR1 TSWWSYY, CDR2 QGS. V was clipped by 6 bases and J by 1 base; unmatched bases: 10. CDR3 protein: CALGGRLGDTGTDKLIF. The CDR3 bases are TGTGCTCTTGGAGGGAGGCTGGGGGATACAGGCACCGATAAACTCATCTTT.

The rearrangement links TRDV1 to TRDJ1; the match to TRDD3 covers 13 bases. Germline V gene lookup returns CDR1 TSWWSYY and CDR2 QGS. There are 18 residues in the CDR3. V was pared by 1 base and J by 1 base, with 6 bases of the junction left unmatched. CDR3 sequence reads: CALGEPYWGIRGTDKLIF. In DNA form, the CDR3 reads TGTGCTCTTGGGGAACCTTACTGGGGGATACGGGGCACCGATAAACTCATCTTT.